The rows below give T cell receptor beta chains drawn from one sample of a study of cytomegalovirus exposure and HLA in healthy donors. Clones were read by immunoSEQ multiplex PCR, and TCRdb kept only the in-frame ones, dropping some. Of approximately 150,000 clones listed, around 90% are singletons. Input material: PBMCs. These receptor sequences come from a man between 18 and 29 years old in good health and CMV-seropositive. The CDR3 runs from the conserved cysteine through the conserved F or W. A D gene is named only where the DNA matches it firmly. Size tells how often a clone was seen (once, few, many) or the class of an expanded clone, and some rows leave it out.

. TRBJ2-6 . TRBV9 CASSVGLSSSFGANVLTF TGTGCCAGCAGCGTAGGGTTGTCTAGCAGCTTTGGGGCCAACGTCCTGACTTTC
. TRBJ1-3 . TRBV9 CASSVDAVSGNTIYF TGTGCCAGCAGCGTAGATGCAGTCTCTGGAAACACCATATATTTT
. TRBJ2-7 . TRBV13 CASSLGPPSSYEQYF TGTGCCAGCAGCTTAGGCCCCCCGAGCTCCTACGAGCAGTACTTC
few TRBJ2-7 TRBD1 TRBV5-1 CASSSGQTLYEQYF TGCGCCAGCAGCTCGGGACAGACACTCTACGAGCAGTACTTC
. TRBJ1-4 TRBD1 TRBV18 CASSPETGKGTNEKLFF TGTGCCAGCTCACCAGAGACAGGGAAAGGGACTAATGAAAAACTGTTTTTT
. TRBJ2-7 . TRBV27 CASSPGGLLSYEQYF TGTGCCAGCAGCCCCGGCGGACTCCTCTCCTACGAGCAGTACTTC
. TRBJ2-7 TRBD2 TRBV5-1 CASSPYTAGNEQYF TGCGCCAGCAGCCCCTATACAGCGGGAAACGAGCAGTACTTC
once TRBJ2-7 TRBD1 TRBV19 CASSPGTGDVLREQYF TGTGCCAGTAGCCCAGGGACAGGGGATGTTTTACGGGAGCAGTACTTC
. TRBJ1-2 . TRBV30 CANRREGNGYTF TGTGCCAACCGCCGGGAGGGAAATGGCTACACCTTC
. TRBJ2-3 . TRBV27 CASSQADPDTQYF TGTGCCAGCAGTCAAGCGGACCCAGATACGCAGTATTTT
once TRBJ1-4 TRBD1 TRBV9 CASSVAQGADEKLFF TGTGCCAGCAGCGTAGCCCAGGGGGCTGATGAAAAACTGTTTTTT
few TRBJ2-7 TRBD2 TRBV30 CAWSSTSGNYEQYF TGTGCCTGGAGTTCGACTAGCGGGAACTACGAGCAGTACTTC
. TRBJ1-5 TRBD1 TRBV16 CASSQYGTGNSNQPQHF TGTGCCAGCAGCCAATACGGGACAGGGAATAGCAATCAGCCCCAGCATTTT
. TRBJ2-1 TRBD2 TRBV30 CAWRKLAGGLNEQFF TGTGCCTGGAGAAAACTAGCGGGAGGCCTCAATGAGCAGTTCTTC
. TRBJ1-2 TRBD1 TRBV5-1 CASSLEGGGNYGYTF TGCGCCAGCAGCTTGGAAGGAGGGGGCAACTATGGCTACACCTTC
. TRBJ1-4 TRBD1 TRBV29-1 CSARQGGYEKLFF TGCAGCGCTCGACAGGGCGGTTATGAAAAACTGTTTTTT
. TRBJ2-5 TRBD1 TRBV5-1 CASSSGPTGSEETQYF TGCGCCAGCAGCTCCGGTCCGACAGGGAGCGAAGAGACCCAGTACTTC
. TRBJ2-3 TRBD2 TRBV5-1 CASSLASGKGADTQYF TGCGCCAGCAGCTTGGCTAGCGGGAAGGGGGCAGATACGCAGTATTTT
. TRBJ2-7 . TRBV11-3 CASSKGSGGPSSYEQYF TGTGCCAGCAGCAAAGGGTCAGGCGGGCCCAGCTCCTACGAGCAGTACTTC
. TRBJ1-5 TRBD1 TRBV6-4 CASRTDRVSNQPQHF TGTGCCAGCAGGACGGACAGGGTTAGCAATCAGCCCCAGCATTTT
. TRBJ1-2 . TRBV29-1 CSVEALDRNGGYGYTF TGCAGCGTTGAGGCACTTGACAGGAATGGTGGCTATGGCTACACCTTC
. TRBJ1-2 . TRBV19 CASSTPGLLSGYTF TGTGCCAGTAGTACACCAGGGTTGTTAAGCGGCTACACCTTC
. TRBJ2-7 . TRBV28 CASSSRSGTSPYEQYF TGTGCCAGCAGTTCCCGATCCGGGACATCCCCCTACGAGCAGTACTTC
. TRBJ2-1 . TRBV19 CASTPSGVSSYNEQFF TGTGCCAGTACTCCCTCGGGGGTCAGCTCCTACAATGAGCAGTTCTTC
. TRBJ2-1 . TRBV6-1 CASSARTEQFF TGTGCCAGCAGCGCCAGGACAGAGCAGTTCTTC
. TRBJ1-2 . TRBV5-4 CASSFWGDYGYTF TGTGCCAGCAGCTTTTGGGGGGACTATGGCTACACCTTC
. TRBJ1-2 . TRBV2 CASSETGLNGYTF TGTGCCAGCAGTGAAACAGGGTTGAATGGCTACACCTTC
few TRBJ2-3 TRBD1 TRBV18 CASSPSGTGLADTQYF TGTGCCAGCTCACCATCCGGGACAGGGTTGGCAGATACGCAGTATTTT
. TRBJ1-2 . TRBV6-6 CASSYSGGTNYGYTF TGTGCCAGCAGTTACTCCGGGGGGACTAACTATGGCTACACCTTC
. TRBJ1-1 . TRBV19 CASSTSAGANSFF TGTGCCAGTAGTACCTCCGCGGGGGCAAATTCTTTCTTT
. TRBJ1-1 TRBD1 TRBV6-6 CASSSTGTGEFEAFF TGTGCCAGCAGTTCCACGGGGACAGGGGAATTTGAAGCTTTCTTT
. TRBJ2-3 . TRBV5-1 CASSSGQLYSTDTQYF TGCGCCAGCAGCTCCGGACAGCTTTATAGCACAGATACGCAGTATTTT
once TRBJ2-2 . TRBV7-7 CASSLLADYTGELFF TGTGCCAGCAGCTTATTGGCAGATTACACCGGGGAGCTGTTTTTT
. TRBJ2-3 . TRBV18 CASSLSETGTLDMQYF TGTGCCAGCTCACTAAGCGAGACCGGGACACTAGATATGCAGTATTTT
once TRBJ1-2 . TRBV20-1 CSASEGLGYTF TGCAGTGCGTCGGAGGGGCTGGGCTACACCTTC
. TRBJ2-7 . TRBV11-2 CASSHIDSPYEQYF TGTGCCAGCAGCCACATCGACAGTCCCTACGAGCAGTACTTC
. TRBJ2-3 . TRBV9 CASSVDGSTDTQYF TGTGCCAGCAGCGTAGATGGCAGCACAGATACGCAGTATTTT
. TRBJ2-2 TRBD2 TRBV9 CASSIGLAERTGELFF TGTGCCAGCAGCATCGGACTAGCCGAACGTACCGGGGAGCTGTTTTTT
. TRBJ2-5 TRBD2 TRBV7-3 CASSLGAGGQETQYF TGTGCCAGCAGCTTAGGCGCGGGAGGCCAAGAGACCCAGTACTTC
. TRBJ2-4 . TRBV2 CAINRENSIQYF TGTGCCATTAATAGAGAGAACAGCATTCAGTACTTC
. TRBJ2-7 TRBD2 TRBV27 CASSRSGNSYEQYF TGTGCCAGCAGTCGAAGCGGGAACTCCTACGAGCAGTACTTC
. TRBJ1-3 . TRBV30 CAWKGPGPRSGNTIYF TGTGCCTGGAAAGGACCAGGGCCGCGCTCTGGAAACACCATATATTTT
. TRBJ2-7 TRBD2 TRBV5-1 CASSLGRTSGYEQYF TGCGCCAGCAGCTTGGGACGGACTAGCGGCTACGAGCAGTACTTC
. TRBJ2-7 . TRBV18 CASSPKPRANEQYF TGTGCCAGCTCACCAAAGCCCCGCGCTAACGAGCAGTACTTC
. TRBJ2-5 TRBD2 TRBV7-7 CASSYRAAGGQETQYF TGTGCCAGCAGCTATCGGGCAGCGGGGGGTCAAGAGACCCAGTACTTC